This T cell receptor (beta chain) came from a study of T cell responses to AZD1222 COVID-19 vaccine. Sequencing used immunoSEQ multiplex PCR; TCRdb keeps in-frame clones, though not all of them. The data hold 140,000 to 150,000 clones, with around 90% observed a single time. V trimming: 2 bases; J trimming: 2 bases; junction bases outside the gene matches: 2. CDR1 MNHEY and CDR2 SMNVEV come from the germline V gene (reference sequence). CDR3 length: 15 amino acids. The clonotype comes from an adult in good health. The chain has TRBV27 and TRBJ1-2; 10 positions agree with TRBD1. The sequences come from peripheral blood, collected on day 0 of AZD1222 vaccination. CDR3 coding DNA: TGTGCCAGCAGTTTAGGGACAGGGGCAAACTATGGCTACACCTTC. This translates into CASSLGTGANYGYTF.